This is a list of T cell receptor beta chains from one sample in a study of identifying expanded T cells in peripheral blood. Using immunoSEQ multiplex PCR, the repertoire was profiled, and TCRdb retains in-frame clones only, with some absent. The sample holds more than 85,000 clones, about 87% seen once. Sequenced sample: blood. The origin of the receptors is a person aged 18 to 75 in good health. Each CDR3 is given with its conserved first and last residue. A D gene is named only where the DNA matches it firmly. Size is stated for part of the rows, as once, few or many counts, or as a class when the clone is expanded.

CDR3 DNA: TGTGCCAGTAGTACAGACCTACTCTTTAACACCGGGGAGCTGTTTTTT
CDR3 protein: CASSTDLLFNTGELFF
clone size: -
J gene: TRBJ2-2
D gene: -
V gene: TRBV19

CDR3 DNA: TGTGCCAGCAGCTTAAAAGGCAGATCCCCCTACGAGCAGTACTTC
CDR3 protein: CASSLKGRSPYEQYF
clone size: -
J gene: TRBJ2-7
D gene: -
V gene: TRBV13

CDR3 DNA: TGCGCCAGCAGCCCCCAACTGAACACTGAAGCTTTCTTT
CDR3 protein: CASSPQLNTEAFF
clone size: -
J gene: TRBJ1-1
D gene: -
V gene: TRBV4-1

CDR3 DNA: TGCGCCAGCAGCTTGGGTACAGTCCAAGAGACCCAGTACTTC
CDR3 protein: CASSLGTVQETQYF
clone size: -
J gene: TRBJ2-5
D gene: -
V gene: TRBV5-1

CDR3 DNA: TGCGCCAGCACCCCGGGGAGCTCCTACAATGAGCAGTTCTTC
CDR3 protein: CASTPGSSYNEQFF
clone size: -
J gene: TRBJ2-1
D gene: -
V gene: TRBV5-1

CDR3 DNA: TGTGCCAGCAGCTTGGTAGCGGGGGCAGGGGATGAGCAGTTCTTC
CDR3 protein: CASSLVAGAGDEQFF
clone size: -
J gene: TRBJ2-1
D gene: TRBD2
V gene: TRBV7-6

CDR3 DNA: TGTGCCAGCAGTGGTTCGGTGGGAAGCAATCAGCCCCAGCATTTT
CDR3 protein: CASSGSVGSNQPQHF
clone size: -
J gene: TRBJ1-5
D gene: -
V gene: TRBV6-1

CDR3 DNA: TGTGCCAGCAGTGCTCGGACAGCAGGCTACGAGCAGTACTTC
CDR3 protein: CASSARTAGYEQYF
clone size: few
J gene: TRBJ2-7
D gene: -
V gene: TRBV25-1

CDR3 DNA: TGTGCCAGCAGTTACACACAGTACGGCTACACCTTC
CDR3 protein: CASSYTQYGYTF
clone size: -
J gene: TRBJ1-2
D gene: -
V gene: TRBV6-5

CDR3 DNA: TGTGCCAGCAGTTACATGGGGGGGGCCACCTACGAGCAGTACTTC
CDR3 protein: CASSYMGGATYEQYF
clone size: -
J gene: TRBJ2-7
D gene: -
V gene: TRBV6-5

CDR3 DNA: TGTGCCAGCAGTCTCGGACAGGGTCATGGCTACACCTTC
CDR3 protein: CASSLGQGHGYTF
clone size: -
J gene: TRBJ1-2
D gene: TRBD1
V gene: TRBV28

CDR3 DNA: TGTGCCAGCAGCTTATCCGGGACAATGAGCAATCAGCCCCAGCATTTT
CDR3 protein: CASSLSGTMSNQPQHF
clone size: few
J gene: TRBJ1-5
D gene: -
V gene: TRBV7-2

CDR3 DNA: TGTGCCAGTAGTTCCCTGGACAGGGTGGGATCCGGGGAGCTGTTTTTT
CDR3 protein: CASSSLDRVGSGELFF
clone size: few
J gene: TRBJ2-2
D gene: TRBD1
V gene: TRBV19

CDR3 DNA: TGTGCCAGCTCAAGCCCGGGACAGGGGACCTACGAGCAGTACTTC
CDR3 protein: CASSSPGQGTYEQYF
clone size: -
J gene: TRBJ2-7
D gene: TRBD1
V gene: TRBV18

CDR3 DNA: TGTGCCAGCAGCGATCGGACAGGGGGGTTAAACACCATATATTTT
CDR3 protein: CASSDRTGGLNTIYF
clone size: -
J gene: TRBJ1-3
D gene: TRBD1
V gene: TRBV11-2

CDR3 DNA: TGTGCCAGCAGTGAAACGAGGGACACTTTCTATGGCTACACCTTC
CDR3 protein: CASSETRDTFYGYTF
clone size: -
J gene: TRBJ1-2
D gene: -
V gene: TRBV6-1

CDR3 DNA: TGTGCCAGAGAGGGCGGGACAGTCATTAGCACAGATACGCAGTATTTT
CDR3 protein: CAREGGTVISTDTQYF
clone size: -
J gene: TRBJ2-3
D gene: -
V gene: TRBV19

CDR3 DNA: TGTGCCAGCAGCTTAAGTTGGGAGAATCAGCCCCAGCATTTT
CDR3 protein: CASSLSWENQPQHF
clone size: few
J gene: TRBJ1-5
D gene: -
V gene: TRBV7-9

CDR3 DNA: TGTGCCAGCAGCCCACCAGCGGGGGGGCCAGATACGCAGTATTTT
CDR3 protein: CASSPPAGGPDTQYF
clone size: -
J gene: TRBJ2-3
D gene: TRBD2
V gene: TRBV7-8

CDR3 DNA: TGTGCCAGCAGCTCCACGGGCGCCAATCAGCCCCAGCATTTT
CDR3 protein: CASSSTGANQPQHF
clone size: few
J gene: TRBJ1-5
D gene: -
V gene: TRBV7-9

CDR3 DNA: TGCGCCAGCAGCCCGGGACTAGCGATGGTGTGGGAGACCCAGTACTTC
CDR3 protein: CASSPGLAMVWETQYF
clone size: once
J gene: TRBJ2-5
D gene: TRBD2
V gene: TRBV5-1

CDR3 DNA: TGCGCCAGCAGCTCAGGGACGTTAGTCTCTGGGGCCAACGTCCTGACTTTC
CDR3 protein: CASSSGTLVSGANVLTF
clone size: once
J gene: TRBJ2-6
D gene: -
V gene: TRBV5-1

CDR3 DNA: TGTGCCAGCACCCGCGGGCTAGCTTCCTACGAGCAGTACTTC
CDR3 protein: CASTRGLASYEQYF
clone size: once
J gene: TRBJ2-7
D gene: -
V gene: TRBV28